The 10 T cell receptor beta chains below come from one sample, sequenced in a study of T-cell memory formation after mild COVID-19. TCRdb reprocessed the 5' RACE reads with MiXCR, giving one entry per CDR3 protein. The sample lists 350,000 to 500,000 distinct CDR3 sequences; 23% were seen once. Sequencing used PBMCs or a T cell subset sorted from them (not recorded which). The receptors here all came from an adult woman who had mild COVID-19 (a few samples of this study predate the infection). Cell type and time point are not known.

The chain employs TRBV7-2 and TRBJ1-1; 11 bases map to TRBD1. This CDR3 has 17 residues. Trimming at V came to 5 bases and at J to 0 bases, leaving 8 bases not matched to a gene. The germline gives CDR1 SGHTA, CDR2 FQGNSA. The CDR3 DNA follows: TGTGCCAGCAGCACTCTGGACAGGGGGCGGATGAACACTGAAGCTTTCTTT. This encodes CASSTLDRGRMNTEAFF.

This clonotype was detected only a few times. This chain links TRBV6-1 with TRBJ1-1, with 9 bases fitting TRBD1. This CDR3 is built from 15 residues. CDR1 is MNHNS and CDR2 is SASEGT in the germline V gene. V was pared by 5 bases and J by 1 base, with 5 bases of the junction left unmatched. The CDR3, as DNA: TGTGCCAGCAGTCTAAGGGACAGGGCGAACACTGAAGCTTTCTTT. It codes for CASSLRDRANTEAFF.

V usage is TRBV6-6 and J usage is TRBJ1-1, with 8 bases fitting TRBD1. The CDR3 sequence is 14 residues long. The germline gives CDR1 MNHNY, CDR2 SVGAGI (reference sequence). V shed 5 bases and J 3 bases; nucleotides not matched to a gene: 5. The CDR3 nucleotides read TGTGCCAGCAGTACAGGGGGGCCGGACACTGAAGCTTTCTTT. Its protein is CASSTGGPDTEAFF.

The genes are TRBV18 and TRBJ2-6, with a possible D match to TRBD1 (6 bases). The CDR3 length is 15 residues. The V and J ends lost 3 bases and 2 bases respectively, with 8 bases between them. Germline V gene data show CDR1 as KGHSH and CDR2 as LQKENI. The CDR3 loop is CASSPKGAGANVLTF. The CDR3 DNA sequence: TGTGCCAGCTCACCGAAGGGGGCTGGGGCCAACGTCCTGACTTTC.

The chain couples TRBV28 to TRBJ2-7; 14 positions agree with TRBD2. V gave up 5 bases and J gave up 4 bases; unmatched junction bases: 13. CDR3 length: 18 amino acids. Germline V CDR1 and CDR2: MDHEN, SYDVKM. The CDR3 protein is CASSLIPGTSGGGYEQYF. The CDR3 DNA reads as TGTGCCAGCAGTCTCATTCCCGGGACTAGCGGGGGAGGATACGAGCAGTACTTC.

This clonotype came up a few times. The chain recombines TRBV5-1 with TRBJ2-1, with TRBD2 identical over 10 bases. This CDR3 has 17 amino acids. Per germline, CDR1 SGHRS and CDR2 YFSETQ. V dropped 4 bases and J dropped 8; count of bases not matched to a gene: 15. The CDR3 nucleotides are TGCGCCAGCAGCGCGATACACCTAGCGGGAGTCGGCGATGAGCAGTTCTTC. Translated: CASSAIHLAGVGDEQFF.

The chain recombines TRBV7-9 with TRBJ1-1; D perhaps matches TRBD1 (6 bases). V was trimmed by 5 bases and J by 11 bases, leaving 15 bases between them. CDR3 length equals 12 residues. The germline gives CDR1 SEHNR, CDR2 FQNEAQ (reference sequence). CDR3 coding DNA: TGTGCCAGCAGCCAACAGGGCCCCTCCGCTTTCTTT. Its protein product is CASSQQGPSAFF. The full variable domain, its missing parts supplied by reference TRBV7-9 and TRBJ1-1, is DTGVSQNPRHKITKRGQNVTFRCDPISEHNRLYWYRQTLGQGPEFLTYFQNEAQLEKSRLLSDRFSAERPKGSFSTLEIQRTEQGDSAMYLCASSQQGPSAFFGQGTRLTVV.

This clonotype was counted many times. The chain links TRBV6-5 to TRBJ2-1; D call uncertain. Trimming left V 6 bases short and J 0 bases short, with 9 bases between. CDR1 is MNHEY and CDR2 is SVGAGI in the germline V gene. There are 14 residues in the CDR3. In nucleotides, the CDR3 is TGTGCCAGCAGCGTAGATAGCTCCTACAATGAGCAGTTCTTC. Translation: CASSVDSSYNEQFF.

This clonotype was detected only a few times. J is TRBJ1-2 and V is TRBV12-3 or TRBV12-4; D remains ambiguous. Trimming stripped 5 bases from V and 9 bases from J, with 22 bases between. The CDR3 runs to 15 residues. CDR3 in amino acids: CASSPSRSSVPSYTF. CDR3 sequence (DNA): TGTGCCAGCAGTCCTAGTCGGAGCTCCGTCCCTAGCTACACCTTC.

On this clonotype: The junction and the germline gene differ at one end; a read error may be behind it. This rearrangement joins TRBV2 to TRBJ2-1, with 8 positions matching TRBD1. Germline lookup yields CDR1 SNHLY and CDR2 FYNNEI. The CDR3 has 15 residues. The CDR3 is CAGRADRAANNEQFF. In DNA, the CDR3 is TGTGCCGGCAGGGCGGACAGGGCCGCCAACAATGAGCAGTTCTTC.